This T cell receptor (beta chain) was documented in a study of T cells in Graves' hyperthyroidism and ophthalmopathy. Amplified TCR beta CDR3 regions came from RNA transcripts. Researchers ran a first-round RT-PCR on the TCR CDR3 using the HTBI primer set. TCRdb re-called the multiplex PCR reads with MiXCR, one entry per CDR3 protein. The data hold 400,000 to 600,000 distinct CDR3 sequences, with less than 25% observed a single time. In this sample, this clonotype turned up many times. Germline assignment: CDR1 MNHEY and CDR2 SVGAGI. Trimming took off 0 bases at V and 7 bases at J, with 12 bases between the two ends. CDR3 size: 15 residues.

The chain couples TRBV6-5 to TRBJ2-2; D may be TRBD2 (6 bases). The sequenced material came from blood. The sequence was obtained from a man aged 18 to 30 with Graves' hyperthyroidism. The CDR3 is CASSYSGTRGGELFF. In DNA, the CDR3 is TGTGCCAGCAGTTACTCAGGGACGCGGGGCGGGGAGCTGTTTTTT.